The entry below gives a single T cell receptor beta chain sequence along with its context. This record comes from a study of blood T cell repertoires in COVID-19. Study background: The analysed material was cDNA or gDNA that came from T cells, B-cell-depleted T cells, or PBMCs.

As processed by the authors: It was from reference gene primer amplification that nucleated cell counts were estimated. TCRdb's table, derived via immunoSEQ multiplex PCR, lists solely in-frame clones and lacks some. V and J calls and clone size are as listed in that table; D and trimming were resolved from the DNA. The sample lists about 160,000 clones; 85% were seen once. Germline CDR1 reads MNHEY; CDR2 reads SVGAGI. V lost 8 bases and J lost 8, with 18 bases in between. This CDR3 is built from 14 residues. V gene TRBV6-5 combines with J gene TRBJ1-4; TRBD1 might be the D (5 bases). The sequencing input was peripheral blood. This TCR derives from a human donor with acute or convalescent COVID-19. The donor label of this sample is uncertain. In DNA form, the CDR3 reads TGTGCCAGCCTCGGGAGAGGGAGGGGCGAAAAACTGTTTTTT. Residues: CASLGRGRGEKLFF.